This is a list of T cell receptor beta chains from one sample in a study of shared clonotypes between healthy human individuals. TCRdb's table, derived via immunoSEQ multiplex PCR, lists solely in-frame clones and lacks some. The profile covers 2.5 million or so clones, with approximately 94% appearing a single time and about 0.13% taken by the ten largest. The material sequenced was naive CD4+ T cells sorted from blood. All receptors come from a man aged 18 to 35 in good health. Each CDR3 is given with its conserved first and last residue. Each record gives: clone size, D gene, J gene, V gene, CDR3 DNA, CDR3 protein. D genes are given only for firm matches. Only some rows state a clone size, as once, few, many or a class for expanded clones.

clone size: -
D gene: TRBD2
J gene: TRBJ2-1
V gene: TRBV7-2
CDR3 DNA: TGTGCCAGCAGCCTGGGACTAGCGGGTAATGAGCAGTTCTTC
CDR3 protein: CASSLGLAGNEQFF

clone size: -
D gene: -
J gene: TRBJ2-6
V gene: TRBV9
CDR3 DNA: TGTGCCAGCAGCGCTTCACTCTCCTTCTCTGGGGCCAACGTCCTGACTTTC
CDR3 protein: CASSASLSFSGANVLTF

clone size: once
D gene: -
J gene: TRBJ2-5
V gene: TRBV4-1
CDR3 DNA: TGCGCCAGCAGCTGGAGTGCCGGGGAGACCCAGTACTTC
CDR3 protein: CASSWSAGETQYF

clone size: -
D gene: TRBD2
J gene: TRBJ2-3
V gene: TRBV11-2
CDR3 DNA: TGTGCCAGCAGCTTAGGCGGGAGGGTCAGAGATACGCAGTATTTT
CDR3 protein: CASSLGGRVRDTQYF

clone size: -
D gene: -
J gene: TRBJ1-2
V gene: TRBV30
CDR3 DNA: TGTGCCTGGAGTGCCCAGAGGAAAATCTATGGCTACACCTTC
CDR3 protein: CAWSAQRKIYGYTF

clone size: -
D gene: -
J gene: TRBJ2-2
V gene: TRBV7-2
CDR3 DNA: TGTGCCAGCCGATCGACGGGGTACACCGGGGAGCTGTTTTTT
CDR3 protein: CASRSTGYTGELFF

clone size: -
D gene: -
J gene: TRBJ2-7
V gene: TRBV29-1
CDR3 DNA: TGCAGCGCCCTTACAGGGAAGGCCGAGCAGTACTTC
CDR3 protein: CSALTGKAEQYF

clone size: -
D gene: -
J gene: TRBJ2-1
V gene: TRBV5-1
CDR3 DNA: TGCGCCAGCAGCTTGTACAATGAGCAGTTCTTC
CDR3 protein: CASSLYNEQFF

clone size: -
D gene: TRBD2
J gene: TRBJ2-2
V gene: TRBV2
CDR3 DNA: TGTGCCAGCAGACGGACTAGCGGAAACACCGGGGAGCTGTTTTTT
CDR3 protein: CASRRTSGNTGELFF

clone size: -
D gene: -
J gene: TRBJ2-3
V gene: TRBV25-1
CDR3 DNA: TGTGCCAGCAGTGACCTTTCAGCGTCCGGGGTTGGCACAGATACGCAGTATTTT
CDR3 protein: CASSDLSASGVGTDTQYF

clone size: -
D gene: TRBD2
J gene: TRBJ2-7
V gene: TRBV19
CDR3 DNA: TGTGCCAGTAGTCTGGGACTAGCGGGAGGTTCCTACGAGCAGTACTTC
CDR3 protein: CASSLGLAGGSYEQYF

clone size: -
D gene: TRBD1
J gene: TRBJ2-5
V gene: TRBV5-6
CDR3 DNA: TGTGCCAGCAGCCGTGACAGGGGGGAGACCCAGTACTTC
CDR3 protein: CASSRDRGETQYF

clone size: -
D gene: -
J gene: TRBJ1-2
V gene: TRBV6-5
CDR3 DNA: TGTGCCAGCAACCCGGACAGCTATGGCTACACCTTC
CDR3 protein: CASNPDSYGYTF

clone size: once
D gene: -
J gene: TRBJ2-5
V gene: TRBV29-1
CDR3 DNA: TGCAGCGTTGAAGGTTTGGCGGGAGAGACCCAGTACTTC
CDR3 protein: CSVEGLAGETQYF

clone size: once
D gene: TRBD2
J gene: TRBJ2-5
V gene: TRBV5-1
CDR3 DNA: TGCGCCAGCAGCTTGGGGAACCTAGCGGGAGCGAGTCAAGAGACCCAGTACTTC
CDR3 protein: CASSLGNLAGASQETQYF

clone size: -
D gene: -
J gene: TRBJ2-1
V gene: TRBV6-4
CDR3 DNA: TGTGCCAGCAGTGTGGGCTCCTCTAGCTCCTACAATGAGCAGTTCTTC
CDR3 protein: CASSVGSSSSYNEQFF

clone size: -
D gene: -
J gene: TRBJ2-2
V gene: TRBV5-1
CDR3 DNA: TGCGCCAGCAGCCAAGCGGAAAAGAACACCGGGGAGCTGTTTTTT
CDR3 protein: CASSQAEKNTGELFF

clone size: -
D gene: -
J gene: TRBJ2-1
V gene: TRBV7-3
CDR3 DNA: TGTGCCAGCAGCGCTTACAGGGACGATGAGCAGTTCTTC
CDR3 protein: CASSAYRDDEQFF

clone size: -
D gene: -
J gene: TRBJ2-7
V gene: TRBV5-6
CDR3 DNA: TGTGCCAGCAGCTTGCAAGGGTTCGAGCAGTACTTC
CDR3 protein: CASSLQGFEQYF

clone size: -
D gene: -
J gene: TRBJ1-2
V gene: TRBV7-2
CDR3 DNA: TGTGCCAGCAGCTTAGCGCTTGGGGTAATCTTCGGGGGCTACACCTTC
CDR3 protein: CASSLALGVIFGGYTF

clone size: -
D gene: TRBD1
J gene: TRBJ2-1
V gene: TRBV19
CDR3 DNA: TGTGCCAGTAGTACGACAGGGGGCTGGGATGAGCAGTTCTTC
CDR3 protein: CASSTTGGWDEQFF

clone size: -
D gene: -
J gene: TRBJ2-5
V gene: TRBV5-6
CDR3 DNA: TGTGCCAGCAGCTTGGAACAGGGGAGGATGGAGACCCAGTACTTC
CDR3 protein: CASSLEQGRMETQYF

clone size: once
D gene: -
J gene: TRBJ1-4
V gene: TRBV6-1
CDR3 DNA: TGTGCCAGCAGTGGACGCCGGGGAGCAGGCCTAAATGAAAAACTGTTTTTT
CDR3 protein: CASSGRRGAGLNEKLFF

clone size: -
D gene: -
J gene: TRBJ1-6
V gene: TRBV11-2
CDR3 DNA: TGTGCCAGCAGCTTAGAAGTTTCCCCATACGGCTCACCCCTCCACTTT
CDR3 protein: CASSLEVSPYGSPLHF

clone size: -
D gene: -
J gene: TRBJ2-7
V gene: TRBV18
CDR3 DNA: TGTGCCAGCTCACCAGGCGAGGTAGCGGTGCCGGGGCAGTACTTC
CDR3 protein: CASSPGEVAVPGQYF

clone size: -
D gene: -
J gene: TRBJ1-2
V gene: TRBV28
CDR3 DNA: TGTGCCAGCAGTGGGGGGGACACCAACTATGGCTACACCTTC
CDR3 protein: CASSGGDTNYGYTF

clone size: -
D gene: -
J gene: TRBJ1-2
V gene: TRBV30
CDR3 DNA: TGTGCCTGGAGTGTCTCCAGCCTTAACTATGGCTACACCTTC
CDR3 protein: CAWSVSSLNYGYTF

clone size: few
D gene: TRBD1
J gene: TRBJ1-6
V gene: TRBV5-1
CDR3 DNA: TGCGCCAGCAGCTTGGCGACAGGGACCGATTCACCCCTCCACTTT
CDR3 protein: CASSLATGTDSPLHF

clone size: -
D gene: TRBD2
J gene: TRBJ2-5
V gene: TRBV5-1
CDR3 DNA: TGCGCCAGCAGCGAAGGACTAGCGGCCCAAGAGACCCAGTACTTC
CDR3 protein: CASSEGLAAQETQYF

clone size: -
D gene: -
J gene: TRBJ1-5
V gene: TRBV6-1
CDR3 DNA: TGTGCCAGGGAAAGGCAGCCTAATCAGCCCCAGCATTTT
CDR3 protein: CARERQPNQPQHF

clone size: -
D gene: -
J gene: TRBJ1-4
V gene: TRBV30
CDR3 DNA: TGTGCCTGGAGTGTACTGGGGGCCGAAAAACTGTTTTTT
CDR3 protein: CAWSVLGAEKLFF

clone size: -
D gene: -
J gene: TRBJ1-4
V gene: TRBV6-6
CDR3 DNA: TGTGCCAGCAGTTTCATCGCGAGGGGGGGCAATGAAAAACTGTTTTTT
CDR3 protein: CASSFIARGGNEKLFF

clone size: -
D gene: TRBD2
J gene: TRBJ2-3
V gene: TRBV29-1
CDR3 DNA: TGCAGCGTCTGCAGCGGGAGCGCAGATACGCAGTATTTT
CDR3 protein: CSVCSGSADTQYF

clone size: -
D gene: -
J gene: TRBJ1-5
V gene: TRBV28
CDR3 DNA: TGTGCCAGCAGTGCCCGGTGGGGGGCTACGGGAAGCAATCAGCCCCAGCATTTT
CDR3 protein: CASSARWGATGSNQPQHF

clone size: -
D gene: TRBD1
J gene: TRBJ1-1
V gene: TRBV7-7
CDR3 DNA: TGTGCTAGCTGTGGACAGGGATGCACTGAAGCTTTCTTT
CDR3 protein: CASCGQGCTEAFF

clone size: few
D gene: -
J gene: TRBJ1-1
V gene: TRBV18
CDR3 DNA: TGTGCCAGCTCACCACCAGTCACAACCACTGAAGCTTTCTTT
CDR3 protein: CASSPPVTTTEAFF

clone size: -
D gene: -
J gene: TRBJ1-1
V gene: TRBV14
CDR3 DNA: TGTGCCAGCAGCCGATCGCCGAACACTGAAGCTTTCTTT
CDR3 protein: CASSRSPNTEAFF

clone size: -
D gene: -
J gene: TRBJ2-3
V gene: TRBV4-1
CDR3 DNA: TGCGCCAGCAGCGGTCGGGACTTTTCCACAGATACGCAGTATTTT
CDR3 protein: CASSGRDFSTDTQYF

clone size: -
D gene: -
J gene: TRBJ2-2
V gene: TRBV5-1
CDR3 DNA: TGCGCCAGCAGCTCGACCGGGGCCCATCCGGGGGAGCTGTTTTTT
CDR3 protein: CASSSTGAHPGELFF

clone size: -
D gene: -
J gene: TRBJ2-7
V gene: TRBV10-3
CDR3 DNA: TGTGCCATCAGTGGGACTAATAAGAACTCCTACGAGCAGTACTTC
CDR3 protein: CAISGTNKNSYEQYF

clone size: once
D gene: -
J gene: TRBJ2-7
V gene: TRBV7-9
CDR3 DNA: TGTGCCAGCAGCCCTCTCTCGTATGGGCCTCCTTCCCCTTGGGAGCAGTACTTC
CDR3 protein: CASSPLSYGPPSPWEQYF

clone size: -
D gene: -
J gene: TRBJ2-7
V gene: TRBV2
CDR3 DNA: TGTGCCAGCAGGACGGCCAGCTACGAGCAGTACTTC
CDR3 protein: CASRTASYEQYF

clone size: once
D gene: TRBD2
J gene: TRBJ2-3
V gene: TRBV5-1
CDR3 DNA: TGCGCCAGCAGCCTGGGACTAGCGGGGGGGCTCGGCACAGATACGCAGTATTTT
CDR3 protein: CASSLGLAGGLGTDTQYF

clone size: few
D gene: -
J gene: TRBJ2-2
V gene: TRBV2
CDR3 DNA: TGTGCCAGCAGTGCGGACAGTTTATGGACCGGGGAGCTGTTTTTT
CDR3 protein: CASSADSLWTGELFF

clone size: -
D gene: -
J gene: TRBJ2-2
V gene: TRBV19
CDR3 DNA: TGTGCCAGTAGTACGGGGGGCCTCGGGGGCACCGGGGAGCTGTTTTTT
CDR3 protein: CASSTGGLGGTGELFF

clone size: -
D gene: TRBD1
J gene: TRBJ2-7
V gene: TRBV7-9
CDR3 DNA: TGTGCCAGCAGCTTAGTGGGACAGGGCAAATCCGAGCAGTACTTC
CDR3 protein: CASSLVGQGKSEQYF

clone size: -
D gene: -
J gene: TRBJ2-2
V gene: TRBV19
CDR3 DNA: TGTGCCAGTAGCCCCTCTGGCGGGGACACCGGGGAGCTGTTTTTT
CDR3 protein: CASSPSGGDTGELFF

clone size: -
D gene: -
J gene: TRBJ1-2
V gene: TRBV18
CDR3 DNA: TGTGCCAGCTCAGCGAATCGCGACAGTAACTATGGCTACACCTTC
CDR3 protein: CASSANRDSNYGYTF

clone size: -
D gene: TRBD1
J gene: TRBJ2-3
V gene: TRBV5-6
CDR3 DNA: TGTGCCAGCAGCTTGGAACGCCGGGACAGGGTAATTAAGACGCAGTATTTT
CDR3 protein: CASSLERRDRVIKTQYF

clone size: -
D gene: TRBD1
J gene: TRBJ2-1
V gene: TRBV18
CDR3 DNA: TGTGCCAGCTCACACCGGGACAGGCTTTACAATGAGCAGTTCTTC
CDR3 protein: CASSHRDRLYNEQFF

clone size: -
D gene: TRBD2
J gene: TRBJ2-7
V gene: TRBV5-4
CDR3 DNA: TGTGCCAGCAGCTTGGGGGCGGGAGGGCCTTACGAGCAGTACTTC
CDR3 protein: CASSLGAGGPYEQYF

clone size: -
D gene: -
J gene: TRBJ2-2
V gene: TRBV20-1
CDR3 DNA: TGCAGTGCTATGAGGACCGGGGAGCTGTTTTTT
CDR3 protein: CSAMRTGELFF

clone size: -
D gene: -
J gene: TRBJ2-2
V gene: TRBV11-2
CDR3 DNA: TGTGCCAGCAGCTTCGGAGCGAACACCGGGGAGCTGTTTTTT
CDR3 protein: CASSFGANTGELFF

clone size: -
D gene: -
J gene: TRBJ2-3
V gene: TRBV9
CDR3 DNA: TGTGCCAGCAGCGTGGCAGGGGTGGCTTTGGGGGCAGATACGCAGTATTTT
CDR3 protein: CASSVAGVALGADTQYF

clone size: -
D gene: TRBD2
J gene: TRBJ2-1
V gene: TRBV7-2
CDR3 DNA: TGTGCCAGCAGCTTATCCAGCGGGAGTCACAATGAGCAGTTCTTC
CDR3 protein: CASSLSSGSHNEQFF

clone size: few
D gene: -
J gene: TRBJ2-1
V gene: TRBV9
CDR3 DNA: TGTGCCAGCAGCGTAGGCAGGGAGTCCTACAATGAGCAGTTCTTC
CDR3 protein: CASSVGRESYNEQFF

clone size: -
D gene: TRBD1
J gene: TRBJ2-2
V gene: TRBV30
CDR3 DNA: TGTGCCTGGAGTGTACAGGGGACCACCGGGGAGCTGTTTTTT
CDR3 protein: CAWSVQGTTGELFF

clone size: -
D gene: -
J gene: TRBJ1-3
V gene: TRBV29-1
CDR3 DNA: TGCAGCGTTGAGGGGGGGAGCTCTGGAAACACCATATATTTT
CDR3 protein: CSVEGGSSGNTIYF

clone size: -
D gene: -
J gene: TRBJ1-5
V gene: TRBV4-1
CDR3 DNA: TGCGCCAGCAGCCAGCCCGGGGGACGCAATCAGCCCCAGCATTTT
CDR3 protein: CASSQPGGRNQPQHF